These T cell receptor beta chains were read from a single sample in a study of blood T cell repertoires in COVID-19. TCRdb's table, derived via immunoSEQ multiplex PCR, lists solely in-frame clones and lacks some. The data contain some 350,000 clones, around 84% of them seen just once; the ten biggest clones take up 2.5% to 3.5%. Sequenced input: peripheral blood. Receptors were obtained from a human donor in a cohort sampled during active COVID-19. The CDR3 runs from the conserved cysteine through the conserved F or W. The D gene is left open where the match is weak. The size entry is marked missing in some rows and otherwise reads once, few, many or a size class.

V gene: TRBV5-1; J gene: TRBJ2-7; clone size: -; D gene: TRBD2; CDR3 DNA: TGCGCCAGCAGCCCGCGGTTAGCGGGAGTCGAGCAGTACTTC; CDR3 protein: CASSPRLAGVEQYF
V gene: TRBV19; J gene: TRBJ2-7; clone size: -; D gene: -; CDR3 DNA: TGTGCCAGTAGTATAGCGGCGGAAAACGAGCAGTACTTC; CDR3 protein: CASSIAAENEQYF
V gene: TRBV28; J gene: TRBJ1-6; clone size: -; D gene: TRBD1; CDR3 DNA: TGTGCCAGCAGTTTTGAGGGGGCGCGAGGTAATTCACCCCTCCACTTT; CDR3 protein: CASSFEGARGNSPLHF
V gene: TRBV6-5; J gene: TRBJ1-1; clone size: -; D gene: -; CDR3 DNA: TGTGCCGTCAGAGGGTGGGAGGGAGCTTTCTTT; CDR3 protein: CAVRGWEGAFF
V gene: TRBV2; J gene: TRBJ2-3; clone size: -; D gene: TRBD2; CDR3 DNA: TGTGCCAGCCCCGGGACTAGCGGGGGCGCTAGCACAGATACGCAGTATTTT; CDR3 protein: CASPGTSGGASTDTQYF
V gene: TRBV2; J gene: TRBJ1-1; clone size: once; D gene: -; CDR3 DNA: TGTGCCAGCAGTGAAACGGTTCTAGTTACTGAAGCTTTCTTT; CDR3 protein: CASSETVLVTEAFF
V gene: TRBV4-2; J gene: TRBJ2-7; clone size: once; D gene: -; CDR3 DNA: TGTGCCAGCAGCCAAAGTACCTACGGGGGTATCACCTACGAGCAGTACTTC; CDR3 protein: CASSQSTYGGITYEQYF
V gene: TRBV7-2; J gene: TRBJ2-5; clone size: few; D gene: TRBD2; CDR3 DNA: TGTGCCAGCAGCGCGGGACTAGCGGGGGGGCAAGAGACCCAGTACTTC; CDR3 protein: CASSAGLAGGQETQYF
V gene: TRBV30; J gene: TRBJ1-1; clone size: -; D gene: -; CDR3 DNA: TGTGCCTGGAGTGTTTACCCCAGGACGGGAGACACTGAAGCTTTCTTT; CDR3 protein: CAWSVYPRTGDTEAFF
V gene: TRBV11-2; J gene: TRBJ2-3; clone size: -; D gene: TRBD2; CDR3 DNA: TGTGCCAGCAGCTTAGACCCCGGACTAGCGGGAGGGTGGCCAGATACGCAGTATTTT; CDR3 protein: CASSLDPGLAGGWPDTQYF
V gene: TRBV5-6; J gene: TRBJ2-1; clone size: -; D gene: TRBD2; CDR3 DNA: TGTGCCAGCAGCTTCCTAGCGGGGGACTACAATGAGCAGTTCTTC; CDR3 protein: CASSFLAGDYNEQFF
V gene: TRBV4-2; J gene: TRBJ2-2; clone size: -; D gene: TRBD1; CDR3 DNA: TGTGCCAGCAGCAGGGAACAGGGGTTCACCGGGGAGCTGTTTTTT; CDR3 protein: CASSREQGFTGELFF
V gene: TRBV6-1; J gene: TRBJ1-2; clone size: once; D gene: -; CDR3 DNA: TGTGCCAGCAGTGAATCGTACGGGGGTGGCTACACCTTC; CDR3 protein: CASSESYGGGYTF
V gene: TRBV5-4; J gene: TRBJ2-1; clone size: -; D gene: TRBD2; CDR3 DNA: TGTGCCAGCAGCTTGGACGGGGGGGCCTACAATGAGCAGTTCTTC; CDR3 protein: CASSLDGGAYNEQFF
V gene: TRBV9; J gene: TRBJ2-7; clone size: once; D gene: -; CDR3 DNA: TGTGCCAGCAGCGCCTCCGCTAGCTACGAGCAGTACTTC; CDR3 protein: CASSASASYEQYF
V gene: TRBV15; J gene: TRBJ2-5; clone size: -; D gene: TRBD2; CDR3 DNA: TGTGCCACCAGCAATCCAACTAGCGGGAGGCTAATGGCGCTAAAAGAGACCCAGTACTTC; CDR3 protein: CATSNPTSGRLMALKETQYF
V gene: TRBV10-3; J gene: TRBJ2-3; clone size: -; D gene: TRBD1; CDR3 DNA: TGTGCCATCAGTGAGTCGACAGGGGGCACAGATACGCAGTATTTT; CDR3 protein: CAISESTGGTDTQYF
V gene: TRBV5-1; J gene: TRBJ2-3; clone size: -; D gene: TRBD2; CDR3 DNA: TGCGCCAGCAGCTTGGAAGGGACTAGCGGGGGGGCTTCAGATACGCAGTATTTT; CDR3 protein: CASSLEGTSGGASDTQYF
V gene: TRBV5-5; J gene: TRBJ2-7; clone size: -; D gene: -; CDR3 DNA: TGTGCCAGCAGCCCCCACCCGGAGTTACACTACGAGCAGTACTTC; CDR3 protein: CASSPHPELHYEQYF
V gene: TRBV28; J gene: TRBJ1-5; clone size: -; D gene: -; CDR3 DNA: TGTGCCAGCAGTTTTCGACAGACGGGCCAGCCCCAGCATTTT; CDR3 protein: CASSFRQTGQPQHF
V gene: TRBV25-1; J gene: TRBJ2-7; clone size: -; D gene: TRBD2; CDR3 DNA: TGTGCCAGCAGTGTCGGGGGGACCTACGAGCAGTACTTC; CDR3 protein: CASSVGGTYEQYF
V gene: TRBV29-1; J gene: TRBJ2-1; clone size: once; D gene: TRBD2; CDR3 DNA: TGCAGCGTCATAGCGGGAGGGCTAAGTGAGCAGTTCTTC; CDR3 protein: CSVIAGGLSEQFF